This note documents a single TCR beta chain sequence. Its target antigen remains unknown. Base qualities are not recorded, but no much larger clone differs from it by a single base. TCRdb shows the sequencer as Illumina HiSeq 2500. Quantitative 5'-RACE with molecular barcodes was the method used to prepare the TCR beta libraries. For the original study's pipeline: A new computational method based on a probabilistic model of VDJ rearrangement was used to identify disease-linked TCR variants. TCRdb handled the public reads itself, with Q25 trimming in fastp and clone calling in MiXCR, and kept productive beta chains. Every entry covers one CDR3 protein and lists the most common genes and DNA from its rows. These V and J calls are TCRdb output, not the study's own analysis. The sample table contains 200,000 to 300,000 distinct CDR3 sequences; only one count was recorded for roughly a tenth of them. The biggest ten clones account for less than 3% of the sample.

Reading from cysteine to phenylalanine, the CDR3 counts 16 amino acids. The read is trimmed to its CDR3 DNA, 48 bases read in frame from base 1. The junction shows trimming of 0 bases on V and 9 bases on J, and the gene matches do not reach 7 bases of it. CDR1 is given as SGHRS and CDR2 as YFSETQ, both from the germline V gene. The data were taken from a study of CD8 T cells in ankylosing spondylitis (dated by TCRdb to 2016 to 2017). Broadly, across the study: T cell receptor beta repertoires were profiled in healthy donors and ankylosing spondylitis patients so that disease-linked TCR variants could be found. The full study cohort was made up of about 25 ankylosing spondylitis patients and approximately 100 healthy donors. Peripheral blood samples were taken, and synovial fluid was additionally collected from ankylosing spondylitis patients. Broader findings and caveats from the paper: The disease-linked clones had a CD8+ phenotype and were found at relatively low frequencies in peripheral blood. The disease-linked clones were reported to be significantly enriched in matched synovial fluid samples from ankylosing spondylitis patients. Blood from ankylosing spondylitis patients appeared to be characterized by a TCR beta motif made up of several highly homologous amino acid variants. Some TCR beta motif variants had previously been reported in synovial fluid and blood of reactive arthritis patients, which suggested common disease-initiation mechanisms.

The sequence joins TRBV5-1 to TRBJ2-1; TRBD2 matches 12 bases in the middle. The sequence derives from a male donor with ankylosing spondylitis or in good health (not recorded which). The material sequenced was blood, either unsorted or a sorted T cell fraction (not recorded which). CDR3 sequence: CASSLETSGSLGEQFF. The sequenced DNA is TGCGCCAGCAGCTTGGAGACTAGCGGGAGTTTGGGTGAGCAGTTCTTC. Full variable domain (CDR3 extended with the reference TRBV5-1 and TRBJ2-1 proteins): KAGVTQTPRYLIKTRGQQVTLSCSPISGHRSVSWYQQTPGQGLQFLFEYFSETQRNKGNFPGRFSGRQFSNSRSEMNVSTLELGDSALYLCASSLETSGSLGEQFFGPGTRLTVL.